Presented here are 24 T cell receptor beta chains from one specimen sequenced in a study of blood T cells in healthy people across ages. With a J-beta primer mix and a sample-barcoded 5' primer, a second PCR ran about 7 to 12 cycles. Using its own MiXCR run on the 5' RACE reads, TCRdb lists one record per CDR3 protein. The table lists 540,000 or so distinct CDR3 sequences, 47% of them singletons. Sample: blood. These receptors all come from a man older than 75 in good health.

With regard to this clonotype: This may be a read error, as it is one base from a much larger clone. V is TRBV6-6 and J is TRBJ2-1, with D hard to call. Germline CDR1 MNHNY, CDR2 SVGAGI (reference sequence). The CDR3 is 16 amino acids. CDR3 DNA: TGTGCCAGCCGTTACTCCCACGGTAGCTCCTACAATGAGCAGTTCTTC. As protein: CASRYSHGSSYNEQFF.

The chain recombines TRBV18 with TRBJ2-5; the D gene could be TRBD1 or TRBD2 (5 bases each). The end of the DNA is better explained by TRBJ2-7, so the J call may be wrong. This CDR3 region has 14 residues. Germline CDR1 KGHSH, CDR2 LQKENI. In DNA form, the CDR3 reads TGTGCCAGCTCACACGGGACCGATACCTACGAGCAGTACTTC. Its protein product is CASSHGTDTYEQYF.

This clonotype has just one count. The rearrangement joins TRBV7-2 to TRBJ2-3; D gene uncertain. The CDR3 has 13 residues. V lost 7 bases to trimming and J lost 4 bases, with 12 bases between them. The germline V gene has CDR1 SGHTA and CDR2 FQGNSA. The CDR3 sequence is CASKALRADTQYF. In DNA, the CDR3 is TGTGCCAGCAAGGCCTTACGGGCAGATACGCAGTATTTT.

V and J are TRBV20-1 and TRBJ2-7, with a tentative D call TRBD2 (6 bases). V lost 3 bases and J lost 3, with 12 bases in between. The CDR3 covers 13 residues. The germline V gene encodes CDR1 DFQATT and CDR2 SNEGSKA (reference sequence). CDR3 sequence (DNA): TGCAGTGCTAGGGGGGACTTGAGCTACGAGCAGTACTTC. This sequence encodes CSARGDLSYEQYF.

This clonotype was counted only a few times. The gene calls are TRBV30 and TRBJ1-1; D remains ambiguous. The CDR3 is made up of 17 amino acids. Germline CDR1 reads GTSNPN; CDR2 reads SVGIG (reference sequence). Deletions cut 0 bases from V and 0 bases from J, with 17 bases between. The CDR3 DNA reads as TGTGCCTGGAGTGTGGGTGTGTCCGGAAACATGAACACTGAAGCTTTCTTT. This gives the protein CAWSVGVSGNMNTEAFF. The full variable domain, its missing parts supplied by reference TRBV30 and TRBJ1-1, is SQTIHQWPATLVQPVGSPLSLECTVEGTSNPNLYWYRQAAGRGLQLLFYSVGIGQISSEVPQNLSASRPQDRQFILSSKKLLLSDSGFYLCAWSVGVSGNMNTEAFFGQGTRLTVV.

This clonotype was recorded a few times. CDR3 loop: CSVTGLAGVDEQYF. The CDR3 region has the DNA TGCAGCGTAACGGGACTAGCGGGAGTCGACGAGCAGTACTTC. The rearrangement links TRBV29-1 to TRBJ2-7; 14 bases agree with TRBD2. The V and J ends lost 6 bases and 5 bases, in that order; junction bases with no gene match: 6. CDR1 and CDR2 (germline): SQVTM, ANQGSEA. The CDR3 runs to 14 residues.

For the CDR3, the DNA is TGTGCCAGCAGCTTAAACAGGGGTACTCAGCCCCAGCATTTT. It specifies CASSLNRGTQPQHF. V usage is TRBV7-2 and J usage is TRBJ1-5; 7 bases agree with TRBD1. V lost 2 bases, J lost 6 bases, and 4 bases stayed unmatched. Looked up from germline, CDR1 is SGHTA and CDR2 is FQGNSA. The CDR3 runs 14 residues.

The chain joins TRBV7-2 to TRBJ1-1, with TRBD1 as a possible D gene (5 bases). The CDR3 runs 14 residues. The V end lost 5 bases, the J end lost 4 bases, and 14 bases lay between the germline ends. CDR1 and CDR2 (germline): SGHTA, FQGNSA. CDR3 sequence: CASSPGVGVTEAFF. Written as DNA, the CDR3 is TGTGCCAGCAGCCCCGGGGTGGGGGTCACTGAAGCTTTCTTT.

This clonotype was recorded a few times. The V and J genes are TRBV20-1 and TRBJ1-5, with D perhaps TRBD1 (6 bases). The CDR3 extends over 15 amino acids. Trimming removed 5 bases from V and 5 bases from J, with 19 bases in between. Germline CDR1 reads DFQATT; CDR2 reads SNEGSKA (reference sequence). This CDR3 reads CSAPIPTGGDQPQHF. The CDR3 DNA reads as TGCAGTGCTCCCATTCCGACAGGAGGGGATCAGCCCCAGCATTTT.

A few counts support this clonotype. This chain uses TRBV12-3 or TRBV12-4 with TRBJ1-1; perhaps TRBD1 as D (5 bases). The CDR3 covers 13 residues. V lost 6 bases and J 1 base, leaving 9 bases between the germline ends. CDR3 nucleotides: TGTGCCAGCAGCTCGGGGGGGAACACTGAAGCTTTCTTT. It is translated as CASSSGGNTEAFF.

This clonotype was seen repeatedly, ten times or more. CDR3 nucleotides: TGTGCCAGCAGCTTACCTACAGGGGCCTGGGGAGAGACCCAGTACTTC. Translating it yields CASSLPTGAWGETQYF. The J gene is TRBJ2-5, the V gene TRBV7-2; 7 positions match TRBD1. V lost 2 bases, J lost 4 bases, and 10 bases stayed unmatched. The CDR3 spans 16 residues. The V gene's germline CDR1 is SGHTA and CDR2 FQGNSA.

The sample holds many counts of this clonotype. Here the CDR3 reads CASSEDGNQPQHF. CDR3 DNA: TGTGCCAGCAGTGAGGACGGTAATCAGCCCCAGCATTTT. The V and J genes are TRBV6-5 and TRBJ1-5; D not certain. The CDR3 has 13 residues. Germline CDR1 MNHEY, CDR2 SVGAGI. Trimming removed 5 bases at V and 4 bases at J, with 9 bases between.

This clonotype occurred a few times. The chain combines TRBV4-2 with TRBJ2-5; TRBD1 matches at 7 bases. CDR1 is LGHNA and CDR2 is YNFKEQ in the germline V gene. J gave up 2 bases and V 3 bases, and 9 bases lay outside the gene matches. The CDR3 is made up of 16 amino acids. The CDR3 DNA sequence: TGTGCCAGCAGCCACCAGGACAGGAGGCCGCAAGAGACCCAGTACTTC. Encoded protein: CASSHQDRRPQETQYF.

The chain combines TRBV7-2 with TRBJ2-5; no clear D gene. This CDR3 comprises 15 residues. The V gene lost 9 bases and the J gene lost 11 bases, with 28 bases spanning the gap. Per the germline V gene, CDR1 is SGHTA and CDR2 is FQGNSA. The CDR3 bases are TGTGCCAGTGGCCTCGGGCCTCTTTCCTACAATGAGCAGTACTTC. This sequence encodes CASGLGPLSYNEQYF.

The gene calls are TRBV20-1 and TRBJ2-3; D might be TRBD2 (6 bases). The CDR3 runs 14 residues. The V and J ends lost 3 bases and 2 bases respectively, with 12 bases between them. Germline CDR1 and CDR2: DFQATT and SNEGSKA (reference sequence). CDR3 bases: TGCAGTGCTAGTGGCGGGGTCGTCACAGATACGCAGTATTTT. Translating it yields CSASGGVVTDTQYF.

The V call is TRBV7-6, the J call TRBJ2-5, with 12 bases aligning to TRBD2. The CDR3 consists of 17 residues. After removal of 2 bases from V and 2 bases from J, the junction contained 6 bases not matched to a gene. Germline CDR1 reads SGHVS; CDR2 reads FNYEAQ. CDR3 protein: CASSLITSGGTQETQYF. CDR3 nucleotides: TGTGCCAGCAGCTTAATTACTAGCGGGGGGACTCAAGAGACCCAGTACTTC.

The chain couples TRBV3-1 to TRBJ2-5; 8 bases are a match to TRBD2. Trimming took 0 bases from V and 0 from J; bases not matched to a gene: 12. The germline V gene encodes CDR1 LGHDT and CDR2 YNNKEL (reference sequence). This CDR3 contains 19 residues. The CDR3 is CASSQDWARGGSDQETQYF. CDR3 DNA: TGTGCCAGCAGCCAAGATTGGGCTCGGGGGGGTTCGGACCAAGAGACCCAGTACTTC.

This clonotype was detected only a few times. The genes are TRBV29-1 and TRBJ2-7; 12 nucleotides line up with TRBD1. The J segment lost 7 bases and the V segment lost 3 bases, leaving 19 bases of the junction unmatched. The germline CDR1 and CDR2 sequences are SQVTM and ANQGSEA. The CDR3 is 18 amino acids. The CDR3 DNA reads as TGCAGCGTTGACACAATAATATTTCCGGGACAGGGGGCGAATGAGCAGTACTTC. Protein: CSVDTIIFPGQGANEQYF.

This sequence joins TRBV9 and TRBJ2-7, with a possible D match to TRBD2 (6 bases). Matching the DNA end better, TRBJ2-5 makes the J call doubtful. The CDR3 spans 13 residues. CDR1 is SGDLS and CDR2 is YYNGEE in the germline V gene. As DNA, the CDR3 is TGTGCCAGCAGCACGACTAGTGAAGAGACCCAGTACTTC. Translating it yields CASSTTSEETQYF.

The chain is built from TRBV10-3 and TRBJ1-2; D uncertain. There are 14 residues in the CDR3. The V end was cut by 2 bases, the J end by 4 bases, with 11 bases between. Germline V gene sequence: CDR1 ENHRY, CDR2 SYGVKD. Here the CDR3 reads CAISEASEFYGYTF. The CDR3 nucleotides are TGTGCCATCAGTGAGGCTTCAGAGTTCTATGGCTACACCTTC.

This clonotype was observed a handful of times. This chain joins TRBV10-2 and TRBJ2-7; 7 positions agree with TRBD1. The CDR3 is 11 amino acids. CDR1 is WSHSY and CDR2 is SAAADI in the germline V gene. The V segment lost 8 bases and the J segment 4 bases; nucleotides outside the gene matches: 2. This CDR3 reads CASGGQYEQYF. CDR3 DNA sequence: TGCGCCAGCGGGGGACAGTACGAGCAGTACTTC.

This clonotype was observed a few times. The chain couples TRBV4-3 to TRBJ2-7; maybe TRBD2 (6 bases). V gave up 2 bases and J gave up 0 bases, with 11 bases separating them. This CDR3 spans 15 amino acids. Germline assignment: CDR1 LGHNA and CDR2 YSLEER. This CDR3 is CASSQRSGRSYEQYF. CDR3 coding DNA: TGCGCCAGCAGCCAACGAAGCGGGCGCTCCTACGAGCAGTACTTC.

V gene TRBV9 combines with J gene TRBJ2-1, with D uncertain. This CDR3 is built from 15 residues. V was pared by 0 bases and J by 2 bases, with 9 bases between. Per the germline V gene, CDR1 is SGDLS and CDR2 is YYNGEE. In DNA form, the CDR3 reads TGTGCCAGCAGCGTAGGCGACGGAGCCTACAATGAGCAGTTCTTC. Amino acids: CASSVGDGAYNEQFF.

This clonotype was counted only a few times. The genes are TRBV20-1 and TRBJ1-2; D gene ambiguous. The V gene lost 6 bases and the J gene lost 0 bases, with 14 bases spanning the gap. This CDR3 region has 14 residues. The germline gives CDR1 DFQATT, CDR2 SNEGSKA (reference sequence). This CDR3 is CSAGRESSNYGYTF. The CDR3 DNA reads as TGCAGTGCCGGGAGGGAATCATCTAACTATGGCTACACCTTC.